This T cell receptor beta chain was identified during a study of molecular identifiers for immune sequencing clone quantification. Looking at the study overall: With replicates, the RNA of roughly 20,000 or 100,000 naive CD8 cells was split five ways and four were sequenced.

A single record per CDR3 protein comes from TCRdb applying MiXCR to the PCR reads. Of about 300,000 distinct CDR3 sequences in the sample, over 20% were seen once. Comments on this clonotype: A much larger clonotype is one base distant, so this may be a read error.

The receptor was isolated from a human donor in good health. Some libraries in this study had Jurkat cell RNA spiked in. The sequencing sample was made of naive CD8+ T cells from blood, with Jurkat cell RNA spiked in. Subset meaning: FACS-sorted CD8+CD4-CCR7+CD45RA+ naive T cells.

In DNA form, the CDR3 reads TGTGCCAGCATCGGCCGGGGGTTGCAAGAGACCCAGTACTTC. Protein: CASIGRGLQETQYF. The V call is TRBV3-1, the J call TRBJ2-5, with D possibly matching TRBD2 (6 bases). CDR3 length: 14 amino acids. V was pared by 7 bases and J by 2 bases, with 14 bases between. Germline assignment: CDR1 LGHDT and CDR2 YNNKEL (reference sequence).